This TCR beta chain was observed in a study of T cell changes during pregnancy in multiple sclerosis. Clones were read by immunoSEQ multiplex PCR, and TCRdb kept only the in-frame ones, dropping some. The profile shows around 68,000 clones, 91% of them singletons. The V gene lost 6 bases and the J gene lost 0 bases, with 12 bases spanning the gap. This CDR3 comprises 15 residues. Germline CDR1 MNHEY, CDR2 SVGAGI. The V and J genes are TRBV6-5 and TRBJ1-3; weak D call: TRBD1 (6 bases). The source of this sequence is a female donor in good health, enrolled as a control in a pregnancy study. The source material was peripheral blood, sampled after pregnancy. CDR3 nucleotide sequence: TGTGCCAGCAGAGAACAGGGAATCTCTGGAAACACCATATATTTT. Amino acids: CASREQGISGNTIYF.